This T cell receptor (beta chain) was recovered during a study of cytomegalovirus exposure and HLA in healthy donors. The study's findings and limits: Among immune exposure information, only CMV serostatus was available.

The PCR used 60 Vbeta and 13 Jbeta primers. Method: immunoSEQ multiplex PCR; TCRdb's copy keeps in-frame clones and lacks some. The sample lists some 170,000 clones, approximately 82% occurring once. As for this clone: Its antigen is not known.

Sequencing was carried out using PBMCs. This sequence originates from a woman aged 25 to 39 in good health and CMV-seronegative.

The DNA of the CDR3 is TGTGCCAGCAGACAGGGAGGGGGGGCCAAAAACATTCAGTACTTC. It specifies CASRQGGGAKNIQYF. The chain carries TRBV28 and TRBJ2-4, with D possibly matching TRBD2 (7 bases). V lost 6 bases, J lost 1 base, and 13 bases lay in between. Per germline, CDR1 MDHEN and CDR2 SYDVKM. This CDR3 region has 15 residues.